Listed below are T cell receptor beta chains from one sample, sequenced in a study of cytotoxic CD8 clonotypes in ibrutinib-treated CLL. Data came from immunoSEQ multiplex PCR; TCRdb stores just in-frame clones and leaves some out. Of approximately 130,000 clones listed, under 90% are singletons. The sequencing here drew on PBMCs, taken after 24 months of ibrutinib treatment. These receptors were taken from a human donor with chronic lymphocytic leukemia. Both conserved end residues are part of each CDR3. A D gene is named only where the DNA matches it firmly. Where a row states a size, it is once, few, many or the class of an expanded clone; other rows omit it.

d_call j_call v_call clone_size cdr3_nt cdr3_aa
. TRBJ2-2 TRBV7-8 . TGTGCCAGCAGCTTAGTCCCCCCGGGGGGCTATAACACCGGGGAGCTGTTTTTT CASSLVPPGGYNTGELFF
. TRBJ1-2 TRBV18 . TGTGCCAGCTCACTGAGACGCGAAGGGGACTATGGCTACACCTTC CASSLRREGDYGYTF
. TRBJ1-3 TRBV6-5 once TGTGCCAGCAGTTATCAGGGGTATTATGGAAACACCATATATTTT CASSYQGYYGNTIYF
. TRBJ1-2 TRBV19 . TGTGCCAGTAGTAACAGGGACTATGGCTACACCTTC CASSNRDYGYTF
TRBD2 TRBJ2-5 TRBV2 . TGTGCCAGCTGCCCAGAGGGCGGGGGGGCGAAGACCCAGTACTTC CASCPEGGGAKTQYF
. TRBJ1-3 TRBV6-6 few TGTGCCAGCAGAGAACAAGTCTCTGGAAACACCATATATTTT CASREQVSGNTIYF
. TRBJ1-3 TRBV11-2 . TGTGCCAGCAGCTTAGCAGGCTTTGAGAACACCATATATTTT CASSLAGFENTIYF
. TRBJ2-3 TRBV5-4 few TGTGCCAGCAGCTTGGGGGGTAGCGGACTACACACAGATACGCAGTATTTT CASSLGGSGLHTDTQYF
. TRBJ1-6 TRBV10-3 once TGTGCCATCAGTGAGTCGGCCAGGAATAATTCACCCCTCCACTTT CAISESARNNSPLHF
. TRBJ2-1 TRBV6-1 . TGTGCCAGCAGCGAGCAGGTTAATCCATCTCATGAGCAGTTCTTC CASSEQVNPSHEQFF
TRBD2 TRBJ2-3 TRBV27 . TGTGCCAGCAGGTCGGCGGGGGGGCCCACAGATACGCAGTATTTT CASRSAGGPTDTQYF
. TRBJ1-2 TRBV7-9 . TGTGCCAGCAGCTTTGGCCATGGCTACACCTTC CASSFGHGYTF
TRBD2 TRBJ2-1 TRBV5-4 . TGTGCCAGCAGCTTTGCTAGCGGGGGGGCCAATGAGCAGTTCTTC CASSFASGGANEQFF
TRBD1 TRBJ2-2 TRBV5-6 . TGTGCCAGCAGCTTCTTGGGACAGACGAACACCGGGGAGCTGTTTTTT CASSFLGQTNTGELFF
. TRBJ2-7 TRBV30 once TGTGCCTGGAGGCGGGACTTGTACGAGCAGTACTTC CAWRRDLYEQYF
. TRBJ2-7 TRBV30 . TGTGCCTGGAGTAGGGGGGATCTATACGAGCAGTACTTC CAWSRGDLYEQYF
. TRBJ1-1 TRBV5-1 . TGCGCCAGCAGCTTTCCCCAAACAGGGGAAGCTTTCTTT CASSFPQTGEAFF
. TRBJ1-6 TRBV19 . TGTGCCAGTATCGGAGGTAGCTCCTATAATTCACCCCTCCACTTT CASIGGSSYNSPLHF
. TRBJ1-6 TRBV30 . TGTGCCTGGAGTGTAGGGTTACGGTCACCCCTCCACTTT CAWSVGLRSPLHF
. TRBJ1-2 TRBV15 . TGTGCCACCAGCAGGGGTGAGGCGCGGGGCTATGGCTACACCTTC CATSRGEARGYGYTF
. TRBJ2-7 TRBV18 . TGTGCCAGCTCACCTAGAGGGTTCGGGGAGCAGTACTTC CASSPRGFGEQYF
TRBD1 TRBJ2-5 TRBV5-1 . TGCGCCAGCAGCTTATTGTGGGACAGGGGTACTGAGACCCAGTACTTC CASSLLWDRGTETQYF
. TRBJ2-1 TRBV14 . TGTGCCAGCAGCCCCCTAGGGAGTATGGGTAAGCATGAGCAGTTCTTC CASSPLGSMGKHEQFF
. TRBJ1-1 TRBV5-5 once TGTGCCACTCGGTCCATGAACACTGAAGCTTTCTTT CATRSMNTEAFF
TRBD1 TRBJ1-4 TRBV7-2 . TGTGCCAGCAGCCCAGACAGGGGGCTAGCTAATGAAAAACTGTTTTTT CASSPDRGLANEKLFF
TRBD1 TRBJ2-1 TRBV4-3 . TGCGCCAGCAGCCGGGGGACAGACCCAAGGAATGAGCAGTTCTTC CASSRGTDPRNEQFF
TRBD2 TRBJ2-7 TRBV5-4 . TGTGCCAGCAGCTTCGGGCGGGGGAGCTCCTACGAGCAGTACTTC CASSFGRGSSYEQYF
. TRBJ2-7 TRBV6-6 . TGTGCCAGCAGTTACACACAGGACTCCTACGAGCAGTACTTC CASSYTQDSYEQYF
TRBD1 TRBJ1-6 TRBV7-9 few TGTGCCAGCAGCCCTACGGACAGGGCGGAAAATTCACCCCTCCACTTT CASSPTDRAENSPLHF
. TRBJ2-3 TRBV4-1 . TGCGCCAGCAGCCACTTCACAGGGAGAGATACGCAGTATTTT CASSHFTGRDTQYF
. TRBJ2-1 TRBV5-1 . TGCGCCAGCAGCCTAAGCTCCTACAATGAGCAGTTCTTC CASSLSSYNEQFF
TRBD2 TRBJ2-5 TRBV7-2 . TGTGCCAGCAGCCGATCAGCGGGGCCCGGGGCCCAGTACTTC CASSRSAGPGAQYF
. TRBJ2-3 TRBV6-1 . TGTGCCAGCATCCTGGACTCAAATACGCAGTATTTT CASILDSNTQYF
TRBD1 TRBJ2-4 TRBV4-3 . TGCGCCAGCAGCCAAGCCAGGGGGACCAAAAACATTCAGTACTTC CASSQARGTKNIQYF
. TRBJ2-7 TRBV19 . TGTGCCAGTAGTATGGAATTCAGGAGCTACGAGCAGTACTTC CASSMEFRSYEQYF
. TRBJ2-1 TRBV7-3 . TGTGCCAGCAGCCCCTCCGGATGGCGGGGAGGTGAGCAGTTCTTC CASSPSGWRGGEQFF
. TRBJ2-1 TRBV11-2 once TGTGCCAGCAGCTCCCGGACTGGGGACAATGAGCAGTTCTTC CASSSRTGDNEQFF
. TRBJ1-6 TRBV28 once TGTGCCACCAGTCCGCCGGGCGGTTCACCCCTCCACTTT CATSPPGGSPLHF
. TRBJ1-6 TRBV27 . TGTGCCAGCAGCGCCCGAGGGGGTACTCATAATTCACCCCTCCACTTT CASSARGGTHNSPLHF
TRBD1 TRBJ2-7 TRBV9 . TGTGCCAGCAGCTCGGGACAGGGGGAAGGCGAGCAGTACTTC CASSSGQGEGEQYF
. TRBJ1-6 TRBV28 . TGTGCCAGCAGTTTCGGTCAGCTCTATAATTCACCCCTCCACTTT CASSFGQLYNSPLHF
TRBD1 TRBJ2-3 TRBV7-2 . TGTGCCAGCAGCTACCGGGACAGTTACACAGATACGCAGTATTTT CASSYRDSYTDTQYF
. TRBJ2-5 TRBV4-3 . TGCGCCAGCAGCCAAGATTGGGGCGGGCCAGAGACCCAGTACTTC CASSQDWGGPETQYF
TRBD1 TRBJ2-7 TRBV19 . TGTGCCAGTAGAGACCCGGGACAGGGATCCTACGAGCAGTACTTC CASRDPGQGSYEQYF
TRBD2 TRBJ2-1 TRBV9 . TGTGCCAGCAGCGTAGTCGGGGCGGGGGTAAGGGAGCAGTTCTTC CASSVVGAGVREQFF
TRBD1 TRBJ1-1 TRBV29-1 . TGCAGCATGACTTTTTCAGGGGGGGCAGCTTTCTTT CSMTFSGGAAFF
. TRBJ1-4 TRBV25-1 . TGTGCCAGCAGCCAACAAAGGGCTGGTAATGAAAAACTGTTTTTT CASSQQRAGNEKLFF
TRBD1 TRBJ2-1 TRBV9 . TGTGCCAGCAGCCCTGGACAGGGTTCCAATGAGCAGTTCTTC CASSPGQGSNEQFF
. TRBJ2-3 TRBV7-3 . TGTGCCAGCAGCCAGGGAGGTAGAGGGTATACGCAGTATTTT CASSQGGRGYTQYF